A selection of T cell receptor beta chains follows, all from one sample in a study of blood T cells in healthy people across ages. MiXCR was run by TCRdb on the 5' RACE reads, yielding one entry per CDR3 protein. The data hold around 1,600,000 distinct CDR3 sequences, with roughly 43% observed a single time. Sequencing was carried out using blood. The receptor source for this set is a woman aged 18 to 35 in good health. Both conserved end residues are part of each CDR3. A D gene is named only where the DNA matches it firmly. Clone size is shown for a subset of rows, as once, few, many or a class of expanded clone.

DNA	CDR3	J	D	V	size
TGTGCCAGCAGCCAAACTACGGGGGGCACAGATACGCAGTATTTT	CASSQTTGGTDTQYF	TRBJ2-3	-	TRBV3-1	-
TGCGCCAGCAGGAATCTTGGGGAGAACACTGAAGCTTTCTTT	CASRNLGENTEAFF	TRBJ1-1	-	TRBV4-1	-
TGTGCCAGCAGCTCGGGAGGCGTCGGGTACTACGAGCAGTACTTC	CASSSGGVGYYEQYF	TRBJ2-7	TRBD2	TRBV7-2	-
TGTGCCAGCAGCTCCGGGCCTTCACAGTTCTTC	CASSSGPSQFF	TRBJ2-1	-	TRBV5-6	-
TGTGCCAGCAGCTTAGCGGGACATCCCCGGGAGTACTTC	CASSLAGHPREYF	TRBJ2-7	-	TRBV7-9	few
TGCGCCAGCAGCCATCCGATCGTAAGCTCCTACAATGAGCAGTTCTTC	CASSHPIVSSYNEQFF	TRBJ2-1	-	TRBV4-1	-
TGCAGTGCTAGAGGGTTAGGGGCCGCGGGTCAGCCCCAGCATTTT	CSARGLGAAGQPQHF	TRBJ1-5	-	TRBV20-1	-
TGTGCCAGCAGCTTAAGAGGGGGACTAGCCCTTAAAGATGAGCAGTTCTTC	CASSLRGGLALKDEQFF	TRBJ2-1	TRBD2	TRBV7-3	few
TGTGCTAGTGGTTTGATCACCGGCCAGGGTTTCCATGAGCAGTTCTTC	CASGLITGQGFHEQFF	TRBJ2-1	-	TRBV12-5	-
TGTGCCTGGAGTTGGGGATCTGAAACCGGGGAGCTGTTTTTT	CAWSWGSETGELFF	TRBJ2-2	-	TRBV30	-
TGTGCCAGCACAGACAGGGTTGATAGTCAGCCCCAGCATTTT	CASTDRVDSQPQHF	TRBJ1-5	TRBD1	TRBV28	-
TGTGCCCGAGGCACGGGGGGCCACAATCAGCCCCAGCATTTT	CARGTGGHNQPQHF	TRBJ1-5	-	TRBV2	-
TGCGCCAGCGGGGTAGCGGGAGTGGGCACAGATACGCAGTATTTT	CASGVAGVGTDTQYF	TRBJ2-3	TRBD2	TRBV10-2	-
TGTGCCAGCAGTCCGGGACTAGCGCTTTACGAGCAGTACTTC	CASSPGLALYEQYF	TRBJ2-7	TRBD2	TRBV6-2/TRBV6-3	-
TGTGCCACCAGTGAGGGGACTAGCGGGGACACAGATACGCAGTATTTT	CATSEGTSGDTDTQYF	TRBJ2-3	TRBD2	TRBV24-1	-
TGTGCCAGCAGTTTAAGGGGCAAGGAAGGCTACACCTTC	CASSLRGKEGYTF	TRBJ1-2	-	TRBV12-3/TRBV12-4	-
TGCGCCAGCAGCTTCAACACTCAAGAGACCCAGTACTTC	CASSFNTQETQYF	TRBJ2-5	-	TRBV5-1	-
TGTGCCAGCAGCAGGACTAGCGGGGGGACGAATGAGCAGTTCTTC	CASSRTSGGTNEQFF	TRBJ2-1	TRBD2	TRBV3-1	few
TGCGCCAGCAGCGCGACAGGGGGCTACTACGAGCAGTACTTC	CASSATGGYYEQYF	TRBJ2-7	TRBD1	TRBV5-1	-
TGTGCCAGCAGTTGGGGACAGGGGGCTAACGAGCAGTACTTC	CASSWGQGANEQYF	TRBJ2-7	TRBD1	TRBV27	few
TGTGCCAGCTCACCAGGACAGGGTTGGGAGCAGTTCTTC	CASSPGQGWEQFF	TRBJ2-1	TRBD1	TRBV18	few
TGCGCCAGCAGCTTAGCGGGGTCCCGCGGCGAGCGGTACTTC	CASSLAGSRGERYF	TRBJ2-7	TRBD2	TRBV5-1	once
TGTGCCAGCAGTTATAGATTAGCGGGATACGCGACCCAGTACTTC	CASSYRLAGYATQYF	TRBJ2-5	TRBD2	TRBV27	-
TGCAGTGCTAGAGATCTTGCGGGAGTGGGCGGGGAGCTGTTTTTT	CSARDLAGVGGELFF	TRBJ2-2	TRBD2	TRBV20-1	-
TGTGCCAGCAGCCAAGACGGCTACCAAGAGACCCAGTACTTC	CASSQDGYQETQYF	TRBJ2-5	-	TRBV3-1	-
TGCGCCAGCAGCCAAGTCGGGGACACCACCTACGAGCAGTACTTC	CASSQVGDTTYEQYF	TRBJ2-7	-	TRBV4-1	-
TGTGCCAGCAGCACAGGGACTAGCGGGGGGTCCTACAATGAGCAGTTCTTC	CASSTGTSGGSYNEQFF	TRBJ2-1	TRBD2	TRBV9	-
TGTGCCAGCACCCCGACAGGTGCCACCTACGAGCAGTACTTC	CASTPTGATYEQYF	TRBJ2-7	-	TRBV7-9	few
TGCGCCAGCAGCTTAACCACAGGGTCCGAGCAGTACTTC	CASSLTTGSEQYF	TRBJ2-7	-	TRBV5-1	-
TGTGCCAGCAGCCAACTAGCTCTAGGATACGATGAGCAGTTCTTC	CASSQLALGYDEQFF	TRBJ2-1	-	TRBV3-1	-
TGTGCCAGCAGTTTCCAAGCCTTAGGACTTACCACCTACGAGCAGTACTTC	CASSFQALGLTTYEQYF	TRBJ2-7	-	TRBV12-3/TRBV12-4	-
TGTGCCAGCACCAAAAGAGGGGGCCCAGCAGAGTCTGAAGCTTTCTTT	CASTKRGGPAESEAFF	TRBJ1-1	TRBD1	TRBV12-3/TRBV12-4	-
TGCAGCGTTGAAGATTGGAGACGCAATGAGCAGTTCTTC	CSVEDWRRNEQFF	TRBJ2-1	-	TRBV29-1	many
TGCGCCAGCAGCCAAGTGTCACAGGGGGCTTTGAAGGCTTTCTTT	CASSQVSQGALKAFF	TRBJ1-1	TRBD1	TRBV4-3	-
TGTGCCAGCAGACCGGGACAGACTTACAATGAGCAGTTCTTC	CASRPGQTYNEQFF	TRBJ2-1	TRBD1	TRBV12-3/TRBV12-4	few
TGTGCCAGCAGAAGGGGACAGGCAAGCACAGATACGCAGTATTTT	CASRRGQASTDTQYF	TRBJ2-3	-	TRBV21-1	few
TGTGCCAGCTCTTCCCCCGGGACTAGTCGTGAGCAGTACTTC	CASSSPGTSREQYF	TRBJ2-4	TRBD2	TRBV25-1	-
TGTGCCACCAGCAGAGACGATGGGCAGCCCCAGCATTTT	CATSRDDGQPQHF	TRBJ1-5	-	TRBV15	-
TGTGCCAGCAGCTTAATGGCCACTTCGGCACAAGAGACCCAGTACTTC	CASSLMATSAQETQYF	TRBJ2-5	-	TRBV7-3	few
TGTGCCAGCAGTCCGGGACGGGGGAATACGCAGTATTTT	CASSPGRGNTQYF	TRBJ2-3	-	TRBV12-3/TRBV12-4	-
TGCAGTGCGAATATACTAGCGGGGGAGACAGATACGCAGTATTTT	CSANILAGETDTQYF	TRBJ2-3	TRBD2	TRBV20-1	-
TGTGCCTGGAGTACTCATGATCAGCCCCAGCATTTT	CAWSTHDQPQHF	TRBJ1-5	-	TRBV30	-
TGTGCCAGCAGTTTTCGGCTTCAGGTCCACACCTTC	CASSFRLQVHTF	TRBJ1-2	-	TRBV28	once
TGCAGCGTTGATGGTCTAGCGGGGGGGCCTGTCGGCAATGAGCAGTTCTTC	CSVDGLAGGPVGNEQFF	TRBJ2-1	TRBD2	TRBV29-1	many
TGCGCCAGCGGCGGGTCAACGATTAACTATGGCTACACCTTC	CASGGSTINYGYTF	TRBJ1-2	-	TRBV5-1	-
TGTGCCTGGAGTAAAGCTTTTTTGCCCCTCCACTTT	CAWSKAFLPLHF	TRBJ1-6	-	TRBV30	-
TGCAGTGCACCTGGGCACATCTACGAGCAGTACTTC	CSAPGHIYEQYF	TRBJ2-7	-	TRBV20-1	-
TGTGCCAGCAGCCGGGGACCAGAGACCCAGTACTTC	CASSRGPETQYF	TRBJ2-5	-	TRBV6-6	-
TGTGCCAGCAGTTCTCGGGGGGGTATGAGTCGCAATGAGCAGTTCTTC	CASSSRGGMSRNEQFF	TRBJ2-1	TRBD2	TRBV27	-